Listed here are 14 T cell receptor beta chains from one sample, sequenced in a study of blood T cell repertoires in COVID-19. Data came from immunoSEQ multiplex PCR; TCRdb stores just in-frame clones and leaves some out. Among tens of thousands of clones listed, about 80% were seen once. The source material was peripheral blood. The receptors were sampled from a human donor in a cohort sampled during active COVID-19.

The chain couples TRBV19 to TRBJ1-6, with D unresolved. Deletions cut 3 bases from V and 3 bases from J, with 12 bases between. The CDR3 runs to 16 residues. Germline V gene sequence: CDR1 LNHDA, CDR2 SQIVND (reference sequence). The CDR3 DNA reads TGTGCCAGTAGTATTCACTCTCCTGTCTATAATTCACCCCTCCACTTT. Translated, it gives CASSIHSPVYNSPLHF.

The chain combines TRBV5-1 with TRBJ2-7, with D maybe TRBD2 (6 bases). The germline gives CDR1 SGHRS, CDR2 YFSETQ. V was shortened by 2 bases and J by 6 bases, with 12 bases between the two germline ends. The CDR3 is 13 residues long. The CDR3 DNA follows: TGCGCCAGCAGCTTCGGAGCCGGGGGCGAGCAGTACGTC. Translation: CASSFGAGGEQYV.

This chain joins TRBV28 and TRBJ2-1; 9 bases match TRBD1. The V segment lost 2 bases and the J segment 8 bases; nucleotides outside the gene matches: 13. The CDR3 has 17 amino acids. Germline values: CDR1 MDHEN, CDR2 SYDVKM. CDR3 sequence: CASSLIRAQGARYEQFF. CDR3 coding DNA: TGTGCCAGCAGTTTAATACGTGCACAGGGGGCTCGCTATGAGCAGTTCTTC.

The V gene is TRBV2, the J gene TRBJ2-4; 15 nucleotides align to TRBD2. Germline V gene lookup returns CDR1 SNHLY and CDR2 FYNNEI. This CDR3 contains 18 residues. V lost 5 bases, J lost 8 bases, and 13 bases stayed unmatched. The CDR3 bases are TGTGCCAGCAGTAACCGACGCGGGACTAGCGGGGGGCGGGACATTCAGTACTTC. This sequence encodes CASSNRRGTSGGRDIQYF.

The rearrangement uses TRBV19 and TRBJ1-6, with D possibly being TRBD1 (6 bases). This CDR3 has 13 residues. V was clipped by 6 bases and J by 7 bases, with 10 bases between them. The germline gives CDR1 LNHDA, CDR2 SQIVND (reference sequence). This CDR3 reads CASRNRENSPLHF. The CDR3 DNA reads TGTGCCAGTAGGAACAGGGAAAATTCACCCCTCCACTTT.

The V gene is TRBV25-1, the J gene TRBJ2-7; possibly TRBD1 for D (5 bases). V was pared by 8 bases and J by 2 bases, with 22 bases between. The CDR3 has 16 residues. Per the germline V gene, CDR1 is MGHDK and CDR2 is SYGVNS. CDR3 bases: TGTGCCAGCGGGCTGGGGCTCGGTCTGTGCCCCTACGAGCAGTACGTC. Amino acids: CASGLGLGLCPYEQYV.

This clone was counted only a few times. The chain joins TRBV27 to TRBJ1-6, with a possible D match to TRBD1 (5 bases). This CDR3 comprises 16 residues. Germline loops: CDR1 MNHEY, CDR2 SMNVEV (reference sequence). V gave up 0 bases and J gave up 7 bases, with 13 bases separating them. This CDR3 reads CASSLSRQTLNSPLHF. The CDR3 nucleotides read TGTGCCAGCAGTTTATCCCGACAGACCCTAAATTCACCCCTCCACTTT.

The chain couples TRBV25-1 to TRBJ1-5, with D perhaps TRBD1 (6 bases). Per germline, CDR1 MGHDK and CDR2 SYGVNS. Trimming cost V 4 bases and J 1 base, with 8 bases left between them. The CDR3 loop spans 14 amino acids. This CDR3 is CASSVGASNQPQHF. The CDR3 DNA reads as TGTGCCAGCAGTGTGGGGGCCAGCAATCAGCCCCAGCATTTT.

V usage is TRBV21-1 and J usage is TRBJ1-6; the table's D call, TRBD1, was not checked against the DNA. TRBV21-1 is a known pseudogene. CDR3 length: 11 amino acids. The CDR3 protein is CASSAGQLLHF. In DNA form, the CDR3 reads TGTGCCAGCAGCGCGGGACAGCTTCTCCACTTT.

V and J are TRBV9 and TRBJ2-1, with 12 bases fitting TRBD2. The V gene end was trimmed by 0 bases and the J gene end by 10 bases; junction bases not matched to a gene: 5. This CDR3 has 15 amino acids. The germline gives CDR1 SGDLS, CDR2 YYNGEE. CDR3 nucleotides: TGTGCCAGCAGCGTAGCTAGCGGGGGGGCCGGCGAGCAGTTCTTC. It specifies CASSVASGGAGEQFF.

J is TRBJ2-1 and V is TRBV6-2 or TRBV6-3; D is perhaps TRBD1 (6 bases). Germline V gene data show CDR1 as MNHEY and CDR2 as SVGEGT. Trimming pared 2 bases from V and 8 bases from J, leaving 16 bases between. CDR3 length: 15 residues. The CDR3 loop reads CASSYNRVMYHEQFF. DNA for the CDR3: TGTGCCAGCAGTTACAACAGGGTAATGTACCATGAGCAGTTCTTC.

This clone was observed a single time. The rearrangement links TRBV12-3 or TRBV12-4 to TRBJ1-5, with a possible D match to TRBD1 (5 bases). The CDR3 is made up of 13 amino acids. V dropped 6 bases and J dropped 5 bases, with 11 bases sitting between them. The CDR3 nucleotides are TGTGCCAGCAGCTCAGGCAGGGATCAGCCCCAGCATTTT. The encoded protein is CASSSGRDQPQHF.

The CDR3 spells CASSLGTSGGLNTDTQYF. In nucleotides, the CDR3 is TGTGCCAGCAGCTTAGGGACTAGCGGGGGGCTAAACACAGATACGCAGTATTTT. This chain links TRBV7-9 with TRBJ2-3; 14 bases are shared with TRBD2. After removal of 1 base from V and 2 bases from J, the junction contained 5 bases not matched to a gene. Germline CDR1 SEHNR, CDR2 FQNEAQ (reference sequence). The CDR3 totals 18 residues.

DNA of the CDR3: TGTGCCAGCAGCGTAGGCACTAGCGGGGGGGATACGCAGTATTTT. Protein sequence: CASSVGTSGGDTQYF. The J gene is TRBJ2-3, the V gene TRBV9; TRBD2 matches 12 bases. This CDR3 spans 15 amino acids. V shed 0 bases and J 6 bases; nucleotides not matched to a gene: 2. CDR1 SGDLS and CDR2 YYNGEE come from the germline V gene.